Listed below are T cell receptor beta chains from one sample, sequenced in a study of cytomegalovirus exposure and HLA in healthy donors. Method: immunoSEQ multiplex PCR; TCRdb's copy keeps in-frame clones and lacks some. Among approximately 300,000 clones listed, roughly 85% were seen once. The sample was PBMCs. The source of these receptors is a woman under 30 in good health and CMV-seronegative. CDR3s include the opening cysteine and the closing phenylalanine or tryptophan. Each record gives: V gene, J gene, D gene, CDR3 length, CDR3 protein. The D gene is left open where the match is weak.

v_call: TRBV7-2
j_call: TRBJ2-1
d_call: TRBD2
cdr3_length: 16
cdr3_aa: CASSPRLASSYNEQFF

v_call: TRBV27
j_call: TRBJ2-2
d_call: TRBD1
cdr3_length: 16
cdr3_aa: CASSFTDRGLFGELFF

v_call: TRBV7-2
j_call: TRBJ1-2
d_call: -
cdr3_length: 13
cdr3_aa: CASSQTPEDGYTF

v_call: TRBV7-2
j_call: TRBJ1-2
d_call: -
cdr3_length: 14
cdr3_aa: CASSPAGGRDGYTF

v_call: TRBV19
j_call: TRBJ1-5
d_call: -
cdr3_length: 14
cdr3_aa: CASSARDMAQPQHF

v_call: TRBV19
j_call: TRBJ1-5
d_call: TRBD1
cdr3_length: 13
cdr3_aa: CASSSTGVQPQHF

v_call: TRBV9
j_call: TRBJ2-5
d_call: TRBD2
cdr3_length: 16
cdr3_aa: CAHCPRLAVSQETQYF

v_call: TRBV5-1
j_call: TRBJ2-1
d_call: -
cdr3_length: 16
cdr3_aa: CASSLAGGALNNEQFF

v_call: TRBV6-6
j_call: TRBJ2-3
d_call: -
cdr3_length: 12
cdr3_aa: CASSLDTDTQYF

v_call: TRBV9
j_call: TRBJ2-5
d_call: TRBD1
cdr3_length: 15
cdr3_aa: CASSARQGVLETQYF

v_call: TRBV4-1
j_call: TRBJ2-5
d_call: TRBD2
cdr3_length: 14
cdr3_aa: CASSQRTSKETQYF

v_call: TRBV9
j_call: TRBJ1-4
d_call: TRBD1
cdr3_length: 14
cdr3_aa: CASSDNRGGEKLFF

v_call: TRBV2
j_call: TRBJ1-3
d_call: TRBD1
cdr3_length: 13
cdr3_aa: CASGTGSGNTIYF

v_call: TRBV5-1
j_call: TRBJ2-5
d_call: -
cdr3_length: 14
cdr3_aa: CASSWGHGQETQYF

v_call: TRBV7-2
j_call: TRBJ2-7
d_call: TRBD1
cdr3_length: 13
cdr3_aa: CATQDRVGDEQYF

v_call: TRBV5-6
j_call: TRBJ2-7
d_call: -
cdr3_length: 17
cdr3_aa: CASSLPIGDGREDEQYF

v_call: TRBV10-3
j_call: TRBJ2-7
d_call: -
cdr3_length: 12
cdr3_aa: CAISTGLVEQYF

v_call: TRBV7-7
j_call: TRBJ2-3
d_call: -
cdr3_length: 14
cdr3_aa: CASSSGTPPDTQYF

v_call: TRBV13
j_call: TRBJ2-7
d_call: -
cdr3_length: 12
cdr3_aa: CASSFGGYEQYF

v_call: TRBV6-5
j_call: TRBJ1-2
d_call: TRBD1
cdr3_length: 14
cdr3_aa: CASSRQGLDYGYTF

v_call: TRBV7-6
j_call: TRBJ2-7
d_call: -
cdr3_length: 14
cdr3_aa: CASSLSDGGHEQYF

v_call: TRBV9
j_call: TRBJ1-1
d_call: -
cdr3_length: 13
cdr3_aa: CASSGGQNSEAFF

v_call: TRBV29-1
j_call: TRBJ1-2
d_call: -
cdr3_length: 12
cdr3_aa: CSVSPVLYGYTF

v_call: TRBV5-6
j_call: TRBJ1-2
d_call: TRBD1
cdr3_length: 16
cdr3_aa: CASSLFSAGGPYGYTF

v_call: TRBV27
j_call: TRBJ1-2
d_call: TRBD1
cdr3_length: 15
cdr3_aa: CASSPSGQVPYGYTF

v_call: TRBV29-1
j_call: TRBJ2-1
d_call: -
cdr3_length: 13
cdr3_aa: CSTRDLVPNEQFF

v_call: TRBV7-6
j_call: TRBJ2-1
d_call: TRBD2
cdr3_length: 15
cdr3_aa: CASSLGTSGYNEQFF

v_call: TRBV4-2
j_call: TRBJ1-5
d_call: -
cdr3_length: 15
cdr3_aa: CASSQDSSSNQPQHF

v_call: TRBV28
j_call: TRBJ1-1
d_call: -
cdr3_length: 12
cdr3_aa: CASTSTSAEAFF

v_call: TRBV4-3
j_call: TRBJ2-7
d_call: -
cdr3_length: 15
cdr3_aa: CASSQAPFRTYEQYF

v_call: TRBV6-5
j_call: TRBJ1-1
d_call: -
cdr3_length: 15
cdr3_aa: CASSYPAGSGRKAFF

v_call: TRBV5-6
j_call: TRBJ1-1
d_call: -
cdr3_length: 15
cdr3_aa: CASSRGASSEPEAFF

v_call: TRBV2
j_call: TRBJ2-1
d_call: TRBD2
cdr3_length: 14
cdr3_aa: CASKVGLAGVHEFF

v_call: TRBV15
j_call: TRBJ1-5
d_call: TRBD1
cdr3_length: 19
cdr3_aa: CATSRETPTGRYSNQPQHF

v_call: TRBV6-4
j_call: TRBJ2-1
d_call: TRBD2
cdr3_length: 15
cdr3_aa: CASRRTSGSFDEQFF

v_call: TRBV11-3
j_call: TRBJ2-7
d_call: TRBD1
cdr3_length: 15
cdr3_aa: CASSLGQGASHEQYF

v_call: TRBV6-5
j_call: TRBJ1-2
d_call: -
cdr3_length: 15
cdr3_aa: CASSPGIAKLNGYTF

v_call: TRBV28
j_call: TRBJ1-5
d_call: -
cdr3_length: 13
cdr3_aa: CASSLEGELPQHF

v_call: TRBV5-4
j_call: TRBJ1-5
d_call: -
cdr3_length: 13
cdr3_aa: CASSGESGEPQHF

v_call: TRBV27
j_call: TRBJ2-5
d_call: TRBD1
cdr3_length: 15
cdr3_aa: CASSLGTGGGETQYF

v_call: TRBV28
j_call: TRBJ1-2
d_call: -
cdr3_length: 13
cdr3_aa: CASTLLQGKGYTF

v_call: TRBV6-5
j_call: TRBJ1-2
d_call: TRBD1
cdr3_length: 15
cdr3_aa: CASREDRGTDYGYTF

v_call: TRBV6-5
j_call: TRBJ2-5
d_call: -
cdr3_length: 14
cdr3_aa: CASSYGKDSETQYF

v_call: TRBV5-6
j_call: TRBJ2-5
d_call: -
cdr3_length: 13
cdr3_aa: CASSLGIGETQYF

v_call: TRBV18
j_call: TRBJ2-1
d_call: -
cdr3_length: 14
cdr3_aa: CASSSWGQYHEQFF

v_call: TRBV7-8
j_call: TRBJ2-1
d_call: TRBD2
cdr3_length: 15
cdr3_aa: CASSPLLAGGDEQFF

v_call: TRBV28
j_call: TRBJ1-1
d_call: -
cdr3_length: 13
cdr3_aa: CASSPEGDTEAFF

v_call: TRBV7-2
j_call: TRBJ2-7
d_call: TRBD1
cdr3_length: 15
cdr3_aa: CASSSGTGATYEQYF

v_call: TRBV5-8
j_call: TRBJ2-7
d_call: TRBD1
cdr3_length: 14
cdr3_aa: CASSSTGDRYEQYF

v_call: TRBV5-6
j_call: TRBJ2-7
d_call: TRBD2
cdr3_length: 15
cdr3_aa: CASSLAGGFPYEQYF

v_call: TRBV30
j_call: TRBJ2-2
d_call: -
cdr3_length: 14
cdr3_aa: CAWSAAGVPGELFF

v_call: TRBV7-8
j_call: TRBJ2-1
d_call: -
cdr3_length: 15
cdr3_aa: CASSFSGTGDNEQFF

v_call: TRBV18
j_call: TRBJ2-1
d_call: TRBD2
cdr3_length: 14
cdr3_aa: CASSAPGLANEQFF

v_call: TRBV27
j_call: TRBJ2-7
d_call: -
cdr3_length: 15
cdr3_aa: CASSLLGGAGYEQYF

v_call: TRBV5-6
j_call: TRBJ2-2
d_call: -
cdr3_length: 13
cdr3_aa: CASSLVVTGELFF

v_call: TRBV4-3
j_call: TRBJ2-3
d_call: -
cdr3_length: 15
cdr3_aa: CASSQDWGGTDTQYF

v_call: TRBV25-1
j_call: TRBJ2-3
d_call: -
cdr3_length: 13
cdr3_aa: CASSEESTDTQYF

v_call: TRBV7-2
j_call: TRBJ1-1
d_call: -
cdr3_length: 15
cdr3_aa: CASTALGQINTEAFF

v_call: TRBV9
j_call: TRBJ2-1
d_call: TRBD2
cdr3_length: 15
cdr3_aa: CASSVATGGDNEQFF